These T cell receptor beta chains were read from a single sample in a study of T cells after yellow fever vaccination. In TCRdb, the 5' RACE reads were re-called with MiXCR into one record per CDR3 protein. The sample holds 300,000 to 350,000 distinct CDR3 sequences, 3.5% to 5% seen once. The material was PBMCs, obtained 15 days after the yellow fever booster vaccination. Receptors were obtained from a man between 18 and 29 years old who received the YFV17D yellow fever vaccine. The CDR3 runs from the conserved cysteine through the conserved F or W. Fields, in order: clone size, J gene, V gene, D gene, CDR3 DNA, CDR3 protein. The D gene is left open where the match is weak. A row's size may be missing; if present it is once, few, many or a size class.

many TRBJ1-2 TRBV4-3 . TGCGCCAGCAGCCAAGAACGGTGGACCTATGGCTACACCTTC CASSQERWTYGYTF
many TRBJ2-7 TRBV6-4 . TGTGCCAGCAGTTCCGGGACACGGATCGGTATAGAGCAGTACTTC CASSSGTRIGIEQYF
many TRBJ2-1 TRBV7-2 . TGTGCCAGCAGCCCTGACCTAGGAGATGAGCAGTTCTTC CASSPDLGDEQFF
many TRBJ1-5 TRBV28 . TGTGCCAGCAGTTTATATAGACAGCCCCAGCATTTT CASSLYRQPQHF
many TRBJ1-2 TRBV15 . TGTGCCACCAGCAGAGACAGGGGTCTTTCCTATGGCTACACCTTC CATSRDRGLSYGYTF
. TRBJ2-6 TRBV6-6 TRBD1 TGTGCCAGCAGTTGGACAGGGACGTGGGGGGCCAACGTCCTGACTTTC CASSWTGTWGANVLTF
many TRBJ1-5 TRBV25-1 . TGTGCCAGCAGTGAATCAAACAGGGCAATCGACAATCAGCCCCAGCATTTT CASSESNRAIDNQPQHF
. TRBJ2-3 TRBV20-1 TRBD2 TGCAGTGCTAGCCGAGGGACTAGCGGAGGGAATACGCAGTATTTT CSASRGTSGGNTQYF
. TRBJ1-3 TRBV7-9 . TGTGCCAGCAGCTTAGCAGACCTTGTACTCTCTGGAAACACCATATATTTT CASSLADLVLSGNTIYF
many TRBJ2-5 TRBV12-3/TRBV12-4 TRBD1 TGTGCCAGCAGCCGAGGACAGGAAGAGACCCAGTACTTC CASSRGQEETQYF
few TRBJ1-5 TRBV7-8 . TGTGCCAGCAGCTTAAACCGGGGCTCTAAGCCCCAGCATTTT CASSLNRGSKPQHF
few TRBJ2-1 TRBV15 . TGTGCCACCGCGGGAGGGACAGGTGTCAATGAGCAGTTCTTC CATAGGTGVNEQFF
. TRBJ2-1 TRBV9 TRBD1 TGTGCCAGCAGCGTGTGGGGACAGGGTTACGATGAGCAGTTCTTC CASSVWGQGYDEQFF